These T cell receptor beta chains were read from a single sample in a study of CD8+CD57+ T cells in acquired aplastic anemia. TCRdb reprocessed the reads with MiXCR, giving one entry per CDR3 protein. The sample carries about 160,000 distinct CDR3 sequences, roughly 43% recorded once. Input material: sorted CD4+, CD8+, or CD8+CD57+ T cells (not recorded which) from PBMCs. The receptor source for this set is a human donor with aplastic anemia. Each CDR3 is given with its conserved first and last residue. D genes are given only for firm matches. For some rows the clone size is stated as once, few or many, or as a class when expanded; others skip it.

J gene | V gene | D gene | clone size | CDR3 protein | CDR3 DNA
TRBJ2-7 | TRBV6-1 | NA | many | CASSEMWGDYEQYF | TGTGCCAGCAGTGAAATGTGGGGGGACTACGAGCAGTACTTC
TRBJ1-5 | TRBV10-2 | NA | medium-sized | CASSEEVEQPQHF | TGCGCCAGCAGTGAGGAGGTGGAACAGCCCCAGCATTTT
TRBJ2-3 | TRBV6-1 | NA | many | CASSKGLFEGRDTQYF | TGTGCCAGCAGTAAGGGGCTGTTTGAGGGGAGAGATACGCAGTATTTT
TRBJ2-1 | TRBV19 | NA | NA | CASSIQAFYNEQFF | TGTGCCAGTAGTATCCAGGCGTTTTACAATGAGCAGTTCTTC
TRBJ1-2 | TRBV29-1 | NA | many | CSVFDPWGGYTF | TGCAGCGTTTTTGACCCATGGGGTGGCTACACCTTC
TRBJ2-2 | TRBV29-1 | NA | NA | CSVESRGIDGGELFF | TGCAGCGTTGAGTCCCGCGGGATTGATGGCGGGGAGCTGTTTTTT
TRBJ2-1 | TRBV20-1 | TRBD2 | many | CSARDPRASGVYNEQFF | TGCAGTGCTAGAGATCCACGGGCTAGCGGGGTCTACAATGAGCAGTTCTTC
TRBJ2-7 | TRBV2 | TRBD2 | NA | CASSGRGGWQYF | TGTGCCAGCAGTGGACGGGGGGGATGGCAGTACTTC
TRBJ2-4 | TRBV5-1 | TRBD1 | NA | CASSLTRTGSVNIQYF | TGCGCCAGCAGCTTGACTAGGACAGGGTCTGTGAACATTCAGTACTTC
TRBJ2-5 | TRBV5-1 | NA | many | CASSLGEGQETQYF | TGCGCCAGCAGCTTGGGAGAGGGGCAAGAGACCCAGTACTTC
TRBJ2-7 | TRBV15 | TRBD1 | few | CATSPRTGLGYEQYF | TGTGCCACCAGCCCACGGACAGGGCTCGGCTACGAGCAGTACTTC
TRBJ1-1 | TRBV10-2 | NA | many | CASSTKRNTEAFF | TGCGCCAGCAGTACTAAAAGGAACACTGAAGCTTTCTTT
TRBJ2-5 | TRBV14 | NA | many | CASSQDEGVRETQYF | TGTGCCAGCAGCCAAGATGAGGGTGTGAGGGAGACCCAGTACTTC
TRBJ2-2 | TRBV5-1 | TRBD1 | many | CASSVTGVNTGELFF | TGCGCCAGCAGCGTTACAGGGGTGAACACCGGGGAGCTGTTTTTT
TRBJ2-2 | TRBV6-5 | NA | once | CASNYSGGRYGELFF | TGTGCCAGCAATTACTCAGGGGGGCGGTACGGGGAGCTGTTCTTT
TRBJ2-5 | TRBV2 | NA | NA | CASGHLETQYF | TGTGCCAGCGGGCATTTAGAGACCCAGTACTTC
TRBJ1-3 | TRBV7-8 | NA | NA | CASSLVAGASGNTIYF | TGTGCCAGCAGCTTAGTAGCAGGGGCCTCTGGAAACACCATATATTTT
TRBJ1-2 | TRBV29-1 | NA | NA | CSGLGTSNYGYTF | TGCAGCGGCCTCGGGACGTCTAACTATGGCTACACCTTC
TRBJ2-7 | TRBV9 | NA | many | CASSAGTLSYEQYF | TGTGCCAGCAGCGCCGGGACCCTGTCCTACGAGCAGTACTTC
TRBJ1-1 | TRBV6-4 | TRBD1 | many | CASSVDRGVPEAFF | TGTGCCAGCAGTGTCGACAGGGGAGTGCCTGAAGCTTTCTTT
TRBJ2-3 | TRBV7-3 | NA | NA | CASSTHSTDTQYF | TGTGCCAGCAGCACGCACAGCACAGATACGCAGTATTTT
TRBJ2-7 | TRBV4-1 | NA | once | CASSQSVALSYEQYF | TGCGCCAGCAGCCAATCCGTGGCCCTCTCCTACGAGCAGTACTTC
TRBJ1-1 | TRBV5-6 | TRBD1 | few | CASSSRQGWNTEAFF | TGTGCCAGCAGCTCGCGACAGGGCTGGAACACTGAAGCTTTCTTT
TRBJ2-2 | TRBV7-3 | TRBD1 | NA | CARARGQGELFF | TGTGCCAGAGCAAGGGGGCAGGGGGAGCTGTTTTTT
TRBJ1-1 | TRBV2 | NA | few | CASSDQGRPEAFF | TGTGCCAGCAGTGATCAGGGGCGACCTGAAGCTTTCTTT
TRBJ1-2 | TRBV5-1 | NA | NA | CASSWADSDGYTF | TGCGCCAGCAGCTGGGCAGACAGTGATGGCTACACCTTC
TRBJ1-2 | TRBV20-1 | NA | NA | CSATLGVSGYTF | TGCAGTGCTACCCTAGGGGTTTCTGGCTACACCTTC
TRBJ2-3 | TRBV24-1 | NA | NA | CATSPGPYTQYF | TGTGCCACCAGTCCTGGGCCGTATACGCAGTATTTT
TRBJ2-3 | TRBV6-4 | NA | NA | CASSGQGTDTQYF | TGTGCCAGCAGTGGACAGGGCACAGATACGCAGTATTTT
TRBJ2-3 | TRBV27 | NA | few | CASSLWNTQYF | TGTGCCAGCAGTTTGTGGAATACGCAGTATTTT
TRBJ2-1 | TRBV20-1 | TRBD2 | many | CSAPAGGRNEQFF | TGCAGTGCCCCAGCGGGAGGGCGCAATGAGCAGTTCTTC
TRBJ1-4 | TRBV5-6 | TRBD1 | many | CASSPRTGTNEKLFF | TGTGCCAGCAGCCCTAGGACAGGAACTAATGAAAAACTGTTTTTT
TRBJ1-6 | TRBV20-1 | NA | few | CSARKRQVYNSPLHF | TGCAGTGCTAGAAAAAGACAGGTGTATAATTCACCCCTCCACTTT
TRBJ1-1 | TRBV29-1 | NA | NA | CSVEGTRNTEAFF | TGCAGCGTTGAAGGCACCCGGAACACTGAAGCTTTCTTT
TRBJ1-3 | TRBV7-8 | NA | NA | CASKVSGNTIYF | TGTGCCAGCAAGGTCTCCGGAAACACCATATATTTT
TRBJ2-5 | TRBV29-1 | TRBD1 | few | CSGGQGARRGETQYF | TGCAGCGGTGGACAGGGGGCGCGAAGAGGAGAGACCCAGTACTTC
TRBJ2-1 | TRBV29-1 | NA | NA | CSVETTTPYEQFF | TGCAGCGTTGAGACTACGACTCCCTATGAGCAGTTCTTC
TRBJ2-7 | TRBV20-1 | NA | NA | CSASAPRTSYEQYF | TGCAGTGCTAGTGCCCCCCGGACCTCCTACGAGCAGTACTTC
TRBJ2-5 | TRBV2 | TRBD2 | NA | CASSEKRLAGQETQYF | TGTGCCAGCAGTGAAAAACGACTAGCGGGACAAGAGACCCAGTACTTC
TRBJ1-5 | TRBV7-6 | NA | once | CASSLGARDFTAAQPQHF | TGTGCCAGCAGCTTAGGGGCCAGGGACTTTACTGCGGCTCAGCCCCAGCATTTT
TRBJ1-1 | TRBV19 | NA | many | CASSMKSGSTEAFF | TGTGCCAGTAGTATGAAATCAGGGAGCACTGAAGCTTTCTTT
TRBJ2-3 | TRBV11-2 | NA | few | CASSGTTDTQYF | TGTGCCAGCTCTGGGACCACAGATACGCAGTATTTT
TRBJ2-1 | TRBV12-3/TRBV12-4 | NA | many | CASSLSAGNSYNEQFF | TGTGCCAGCAGTCTTTCGGCAGGGAACTCCTACAATGAGCAGTTCTTC
TRBJ2-7 | TRBV20-1 | TRBD1 | many | CSARRSTGGNEQYF | TGCAGTGCTAGACGGTCGACAGGGGGCAACGAGCAGTACTTC
TRBJ2-7 | TRBV7-2 | NA | many | CASSSMTATYEQYF | TGTGCCAGCAGCTCAATGACAGCTACCTACGAGCAGTACTTC
TRBJ1-6 | TRBV12-3/TRBV12-4 | TRBD1 | NA | CASSLGLTGRNSPLHF | TGTGCCAGCAGTTTAGGGTTGACAGGGAGGAATTCACCCCTCCACTTT
TRBJ1-2 | TRBV10-1 | NA | many | CASIHGDYGYTF | TGCGCCAGCATCCACGGGGACTATGGCTACACCTTC
TRBJ2-1 | TRBV7-3 | NA | NA | CASSSQSNEQFF | TGTGCCAGCAGCTCCCAAAGCAATGAGCAGTTCTTC
TRBJ1-4 | TRBV6-1 | NA | few | CAFSLQLNEKLFF | TGTGCCTTCAGTCTACAGCTTAATGAAAAACTGTTTTTT
TRBJ1-1 | TRBV29-1 | TRBD1 | NA | CSVHRGGTEAFF | TGCAGCGTCCACAGGGGAGGCACTGAAGCTTTCTTT
TRBJ1-5 | TRBV11-2 | NA | NA | CASSFHREKGNQPQHF | TGTGCCAGCAGCTTCCACAGGGAAAAGGGCAATCAGCCCCAGCATTTT
TRBJ1-2 | TRBV19 | TRBD1 | many | CASSIPRDRGATNYGYTF | TGTGCCAGTAGTATACCTCGGGACAGGGGGGCGACTAACTATGGCTACACCTTC
TRBJ1-1 | TRBV7-6 | NA | NA | CASSSPGGDGNTEAFF | TGTGCCAGCAGCTCCCCCGGGGGGGATGGGAACACTGAAGCTTTCTTT
TRBJ2-2 | TRBV5-1 | TRBD2 | many | CASSGGGTNTGELFF | TGCGCCAGCAGCGGGGGAGGGACGAACACCGGGGAGCTGTTTTTT
TRBJ2-7 | TRBV2 | TRBD1 | NA | CASRGQGVSYEQYF | TGTGCCAGCAGAGGACAGGGGGTCTCCTACGAGCAGTACTTC
TRBJ2-3 | TRBV20-1 | NA | NA | CSARVLQSTDTQYF | TGCAGTGCTAGAGTTCTGCAAAGCACAGATACGCAGTATTTT
TRBJ2-5 | TRBV19 | NA | NA | CASSIGSGNMETQCF | TGTGCCAGTAGTATAGGGTCAGGGAACATGGAGACCCAGTGCTTC
TRBJ1-6 | TRBV13 | TRBD1 | NA | CASRPAGTVNSPLHF | TGTGCCAGCAGGCCTGCCGGGACAGTTAATTCACCCCTCCACTTT
TRBJ2-5 | TRBV12-3/TRBV12-4 | NA | many | CASSLTDNQETQYF | TGTGCCAGCAGTTTGACGGACAACCAAGAGACCCAGTACTTC
TRBJ2-5 | TRBV7-9 | TRBD1 | many | CASSLGDRTGNEETQYF | TGTGCCAGCAGCTTGGGCGATCGGACAGGGAACGAAGAGACCCAGTACTTC